One T cell receptor beta chain is described in this entry. Its antigen is still unknown. Assay: immunoSEQ multiplex PCR; the TCRdb copy retains only in-frame clones and omits some. This sample has 15,000 to 20,000 clones, with 82% found just once. The sample belongs to a study of CD4 T cells in relation to SARS-CoV-2 and coronaviruses. Study details: The negative reference was HIV-1 Nef peptide pool or peptide-free culture. The study's findings and limits: Compared with monoreactive clones, crossreactive clones showed significantly weaker SARS-CoV-2 expansion.

Germline-derived CDR1 and CDR2 are MRHNA and SNTAGT. Trimming pared 3 bases from V and 2 bases from J, leaving 8 bases between. CDR3 size: 13 residues. The unexposed donors gave CD4+ T cells in about 2011-2018, prior to COVID-19. After about 10 days of culture, CD4+ T cells were isolated. Each well had approximately 2.2 million PBMCs in approximately 5% human AB serum with IL-2. The source of this sequence is a human donor in good health. The chain carries TRBV6-4 and TRBJ2-7; D ambiguous. The material sequenced was CD4+ T cells from PBMCs, cultured in vitro. The CDR3 region is CASSDRQAYEQYF. CDR3 in DNA: TGTGCCAGCAGTGATCGTCAAGCCTACGAGCAGTACTTC.